This T cell receptor beta chain was retrieved from a study of spatial heterogeneity in lung cancer. TCRdb re-analysed the 5' RACE reads in MiXCR, keeping a single row per CDR3 protein. Of roughly 5,000 distinct CDR3 sequences in the sample, about 3.9% were seen once. The V end lost 2 bases, the J end lost 7 bases, and 15 bases lay between the germline ends. The CDR3 loop spans 15 amino acids. CDR1 and CDR2 from the germline V gene are ENHRY and SYGVKD. This clonotype counts as medium-sized. Sample time point: sample taken at primary tumor resection. Researchers sequenced whole RNA taken from tumor, nontumor lung or frozen PBMC without sorting.

The TCR was taken from a male donor with early-stage non-small cell lung cancer. J is TRBJ2-1 and V is TRBV10-3, with D possibly matching TRBD1 (6 bases). Sequencing was performed on normal lung tissue next to the tumor, taken at surgery. CDR3 amino acids: CAISEPPGVLNEQFF. The CDR3 DNA is TGTGCCATCAGTGAGCCCCCAGGGGTATTGAATGAGCAGTTCTTC.